The 22 T cell receptor beta chains reported below all come from one sample, sequenced in a study of blood T cell repertoires in COVID-19. Generated by immunoSEQ multiplex PCR, the TCRdb table keeps only in-frame clones and is missing some. The sample shows around 270,000 clones, about nine tenths of them seen only once. Sequencing was performed on peripheral blood. The receptors derive from a man between 60 and 75 years old who had recovered from COVID-19.

The V call is TRBV2, the J call TRBJ1-4; TRBD1 might be the D (6 bases). Germline assignment: CDR1 SNHLY and CDR2 FYNNEI. The ends were cut back, 4 bases at V and 8 bases at J, with 11 bases in the middle. This CDR3 is built from 13 residues. The CDR3 reads CASSGPGEEKLFF. Here the CDR3 DNA reads TGTGCCAGCAGTGGGCCAGGGGAAGAAAAACTGTTTTTT. The whole variable domain, remainder taken from reference TRBV2 and TRBJ1-4, is EPEVTQTPSHQVTQMGQEVILRCVPISNHLYFYWYRQILGQKVEFLVSFYNNEISEKSEIFDDQFSVERPDGSNFTLKIRSTKLEDSAMYFCASSGPGEEKLFFGSGTQLSVL.

The chain joins TRBV24-1 to TRBJ2-5; D is ambiguous. The CDR3 length is 12 residues. V was shortened by 4 bases and J by 3 bases, with 5 bases between the two germline ends. From germline, CDR1 is KGHDR and CDR2 SFDVKD. CDR3 sequence (DNA): TGTGCCACCAGTGAATCAGAAGAGACCCAGTACTTC. It yields the protein CATSESEETQYF.

This rearrangement joins TRBV3-1 (or the pseudogene TRBV3-2) to TRBJ2-1, with 8 positions matching TRBD2. The trim removed 1 base at V and 0 bases at J, leaving 5 bases unmatched. The CDR3 is 17 residues long. Germline CDR1 LGHDT, CDR2 YNNKEL (reference sequence). CDR3 nucleotides: TGTGCCAGCAGCCAAGTTTCGGGGGGGAACTCCTACAATGAGCAGTTCTTC. This translates into CASSQVSGGNSYNEQFF.

V gene TRBV9 combines with J gene TRBJ2-3, with 16 bases that match TRBD2. The germline V gene has CDR1 SGDLS and CDR2 YYNGEE. The CDR3 runs to 17 residues. Unmatched junction bases numbered 6, after V lost 4 bases and J lost 4 bases. CDR3 DNA sequence: TGTGCCAGCAGCCCAGGCGGGACTAGCGGGGGGGCAGATACGCAGTATTTT. This encodes CASSPGGTSGGADTQYF.

In this sample, this clone turned up once. J is TRBJ2-2 and V is TRBV4-1, with D possibly TRBD1 on 6 matching bases. Trimming left V 4 bases short and J 5 bases short, with 17 bases between. Germline CDR1 MGHRA, CDR2 YSYEKL. This CDR3 has 16 amino acids. This chain's CDR3 is CASSPYLQGGTGELFF. For the CDR3, the DNA is TGCGCCAGCAGCCCTTATTTACAGGGTGGAACCGGGGAGCTGTTTTTT.

The chain couples TRBV14 to TRBJ2-1; D possibly corresponds to TRBD1 (5 bases). This CDR3 spans 13 amino acids. Germline V gene sequence: CDR1 SGHDN, CDR2 FVKESK. The V end lost 0 bases, the J end lost 12 bases, and 12 bases lay between the germline ends. The CDR3 sequence is CASSQEFPQGQFF. CDR3 bases: TGTGCCAGCAGCCAAGAGTTCCCCCAGGGGCAGTTCTTC.

This clone was observed once. The chain carries TRBV9 and TRBJ1-5, with D unresolved. The germline V gene has CDR1 SGDLS and CDR2 YYNGEE. The CDR3 extends over 13 amino acids. V lost 7 bases to trimming and J lost 3 bases, with 11 bases between them. The CDR3 sequence is CASSGQFNQPQHF. CDR3 DNA: TGTGCCAGCTCTGGGCAGTTCAATCAGCCCCAGCATTTT. Full variable domain (rest looked up from reference TRBV9 and TRBJ1-5): DSGVTQTPKHLITATGQRVTLRCSPRSGDLSVYWYQQSLDQGLQFLIQYYNGEERAKGNILERFSAQQFPDLHSELNLSSLELGDSALYFCASSGQFNQPQHFGDGTRLSIL.

The V call is TRBV4-1, the J call TRBJ1-6, with D possibly matching TRBD1 (5 bases). Germline loops: CDR1 MGHRA, CDR2 YSYEKL. V lost 0 bases to trimming and J lost 8 bases, with 17 bases between them. This CDR3 is 17 amino acids long. Here the CDR3 DNA reads TGCGCCAGCAGCCAAGACGCGGTGACAGTTCAGGATTCACCCCTCCACTTT. Its protein is CASSQDAVTVQDSPLHF.

The rearrangement joins TRBV18 to TRBJ1-4; D possibly corresponds to TRBD1 (6 bases). Deletions cut 1 base from V and 8 bases from J, with 14 bases between. Per germline, CDR1 KGHSH and CDR2 LQKENI. The CDR3 sequence is 15 residues long. CDR3 loop: CASSPLGGGVEKLFF. CDR3 coding DNA: TGTGCCAGCTCACCACTGGGCGGGGGCGTCGAAAAACTGTTTTTT. The full variable domain, rest sourced from reference TRBV18 and TRBJ1-4, is NAGVMQNPRHLVRRRGQEARLRCSPMKGHSHVYWYRQLPEEGLKFMVYLQKENIIDESGMPKERFSAEFPKEGPSILRIQQVVRGDSAAYFCASSPLGGGVEKLFFGSGTQLSVL.

This clone occurred once. This chain links TRBV5-6 with TRBJ1-5; D is uncertain. The CDR3 length is 16 residues. The V gene lost 1 base and the J gene lost 4 bases, with 15 bases spanning the gap. The germline CDR1 and CDR2 sequences are SGHDT and YYEEEE. CDR3 bases: TGTGCCAGCAGCTTGTCTCCCCGGGGAGGAAATCAGCCCCAGCATTTT. It specifies CASSLSPRGGNQPQHF.

The chain couples TRBV3-1 (or the pseudogene TRBV3-2) to TRBJ1-4, with 7 nucleotides matching TRBD1. Germline V lookup: CDR1 LGHDT, CDR2 YNNKEL (reference sequence). Trimming at V came to 0 bases and at J to 6 bases, leaving 4 bases not matched to a gene. The CDR3 runs 15 residues. CDR3 amino acids: CASSQEEGADEKLFF. The CDR3 DNA reads TGTGCCAGCAGCCAAGAGGAGGGGGCGGATGAAAAACTGTTTTTT.

This chain joins TRBV13 and TRBJ1-2, with a tentative D call TRBD1 (6 bases). The CDR3 runs to 13 residues. Germline assignment: CDR1 PRHDT and CDR2 FYEKMQ (reference sequence). Trimming took off 5 bases at V and 4 bases at J, with 11 bases between the two ends. CDR3 region: CASSPQGIYGYTF. In DNA, the CDR3 is TGTGCCAGCAGCCCACAGGGCATCTATGGCTACACCTTC. The whole variable domain, filled in from reference TRBV13 and TRBJ1-2, reads AAGVIQSPRHLIKEKRETATLKCYPIPRHDTVYWYQQGPGQDPQFLISFYEKMQSDKGSIPDRFSAQQFSDYHSELNMSSLELGDSALYFCASSPQGIYGYTFGSGTRLTVV.

In this sample, this clone turned up once. This chain uses TRBV5-1 with TRBJ2-6; no definite D call. The CDR3 runs to 17 residues. The germline V gene has CDR1 SGHRS and CDR2 YFSETQ. V lost 2 bases to trimming and J lost 0 bases, with 12 bases between them. CDR3 residues: CASSFQVANSGANVLTF. Here the CDR3 DNA reads TGCGCCAGCAGCTTTCAGGTCGCAAACTCTGGGGCCAACGTCCTGACTTTC.

A few counts support this clone. Here the CDR3 reads CASSVQGNEKLFF. In DNA, the CDR3 is TGTGCCAGTAGTGTACAGGGGAACGAAAAACTGTTTTTT. The V gene is TRBV19, the J gene TRBJ1-4; TRBD1 matches 7 bases. Germline trimming cut 5 bases from V and 8 bases from J; bases unmatched to any gene: 5. Germline assignment: CDR1 LNHDA and CDR2 SQIVND (reference sequence). The CDR3 has 13 residues.

This chain joins TRBV11-3 and TRBJ1-1, with unresolved D. The CDR3 is 13 amino acids. The ends were cut back, 1 base at V and 1 base at J, with 4 bases in the middle. CDR1 and CDR2 from the germline V gene are SGHNT and YENEEA. DNA for the CDR3: TGTGCCAGCAGCTTAGCTAGGAACACTGAAGCTTTCTTT. This translates into CASSLARNTEAFF.

This clone was detected only once. The V call is TRBV12-5, the J call TRBJ1-3, with TRBD1 matching 8 bases. The CDR3 spans 15 residues. V was pared by 3 bases and J by 3 bases, with 4 bases of the junction left unmatched. The germline V gene has CDR1 LGHNT and CDR2 FRNRAP. The DNA of the CDR3 is TGTGCTAGTGGTTTAGGACAGGGTAATGGAAACACCATATATTTT. Its protein product is CASGLGQGNGNTIYF.

On this clone itself: A read error may produce the germline difference seen at one junction end. The J gene is TRBJ2-3, the V gene TRBV5-5, with D perhaps matching TRBD2 (8 bases). The germline gives CDR1 SGHKS, CDR2 YYEKEE (reference sequence). This CDR3 comprises 20 residues. Here the CDR3 DNA reads TGTGCCAGCAGCTTTCTCCCCCAGGGGGGGTTAGCGGGGAGCAGAGATACGCAGTATTTT. Protein sequence: CASSFLPQGGLAGSRDTQYF.

The chain carries TRBV6-4 and TRBJ1-5; D gene unclear. Trimming removed 5 bases from V and 1 base from J, with 24 bases in between. This CDR3 contains 19 residues. Germline lookup yields CDR1 MRHNA and CDR2 SNTAGT. The CDR3 DNA sequence: TGTGCCAGCAGTACATACCCTTGGCCCTGCGGAGGGAGCAATCAGCCCCAGCATTTT. Its translation is CASSTYPWPCGGSNQPQHF.

This chain joins TRBV5-4 and TRBJ2-3; TRBD2 agrees at 10 bases. This CDR3 is built from 15 residues. J lost 4 bases, V lost 4 bases, and 6 bases had no gene match. Per germline, CDR1 SGHNT and CDR2 YYREEE (reference sequence). CDR3 sequence: CASSLGTSASDTQYF. The CDR3, as DNA: TGTGCCAGCAGCCTCGGGACTAGCGCTTCAGATACGCAGTATTTT. Variable domain in full (rest from reference TRBV5-4 and TRBJ2-3): ETGVTQSPTHLIKTRGQQVTLRCSSQSGHNTVSWYQQALGQGPQFIFQYYREEENGRGNFPPRFSGLQFPNYSSELNVNALELDDSALYLCASSLGTSASDTQYFGPGTRLTVL.

This clone was picked up one time. The chain carries TRBV5-6 and TRBJ2-7; TRBD1 is a possible D gene (5 bases). Trimming left V 1 base short and J 1 base short, with 9 bases between. CDR3 size: 14 residues. CDR1 is SGHDT and CDR2 is YYEEEE in the germline V gene. The CDR3 spells CASSLFRQSYEQYF. CDR3 DNA: TGTGCCAGCAGCTTGTTTAGACAGTCCTACGAGCAGTACTTC.

This chain connects TRBV27 to TRBJ2-7; 9 bases align to TRBD2. Germline CDR1 reads MNHEY; CDR2 reads SMNVEV (reference sequence). V was clipped by 2 bases and J by 2 bases; unmatched bases: 4. The CDR3 covers 15 residues. The CDR3 region is CASSLGLAGTYEQYF. Here the CDR3 DNA reads TGTGCCAGCAGTTTAGGTCTAGCGGGGACCTACGAGCAGTACTTC.

This rearrangement joins TRBV5-1 to TRBJ1-2, with 12 positions matching TRBD1. This CDR3 is 18 amino acids long. V was pared by 0 bases and J by 2 bases, with 8 bases of the junction left unmatched. Germline values: CDR1 SGHRS, CDR2 YFSETQ. The CDR3 region has the DNA TGCGCCAGCAGCTTGGGCCCCGGGACAGGGGGCGTCAACTATGGCTACACCTTC. Its translation: CASSLGPGTGGVNYGYTF.